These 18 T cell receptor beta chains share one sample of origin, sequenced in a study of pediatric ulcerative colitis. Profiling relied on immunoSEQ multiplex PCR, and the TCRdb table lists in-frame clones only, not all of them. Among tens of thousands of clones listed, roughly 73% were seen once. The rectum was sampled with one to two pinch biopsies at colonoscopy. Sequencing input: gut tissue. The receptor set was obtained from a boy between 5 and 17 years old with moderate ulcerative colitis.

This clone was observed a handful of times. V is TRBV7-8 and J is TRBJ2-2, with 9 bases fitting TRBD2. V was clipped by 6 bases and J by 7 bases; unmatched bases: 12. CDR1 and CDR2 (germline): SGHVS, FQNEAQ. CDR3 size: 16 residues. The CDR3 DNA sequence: TGTGCCAGCAGAAGGACGTATAGCGGGAGCGGCGGGGAGCTGTTTTTT. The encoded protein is CASRRTYSGSGGELFF.

The CDR3 reads CASSMGYGANVLTF. CDR3 coding DNA: TGTGCCAGTAGTATGGGCTATGGGGCCAACGTCCTGACTTTC. The chain employs TRBV19 and TRBJ2-6, with D hard to call. The CDR3 is 14 residues long. V lost 3 bases to trimming and J lost 3 bases, with 6 bases between them. In germline, CDR1 is LNHDA, CDR2 SQIVND (reference sequence). Looking up the rest from reference TRBV19 and TRBJ2-6 gives the full variable domain: DGGITQSPKYLFRKEGQNVTLSCEQNLNHDAMYWYRQDPGQGLRLIYYSQIVNDFQKGDIAEGYSVSREKKESFPLTVTSAQKNPTAFYLCASSMGYGANVLTFGAGSRLTVL.

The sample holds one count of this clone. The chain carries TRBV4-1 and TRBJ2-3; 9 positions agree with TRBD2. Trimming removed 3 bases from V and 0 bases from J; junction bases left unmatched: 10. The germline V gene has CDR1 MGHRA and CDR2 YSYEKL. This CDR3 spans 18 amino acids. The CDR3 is CASSHLRASGTSTDTQYF. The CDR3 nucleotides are TGCGCCAGCAGCCATCTAAGGGCTAGCGGGACTAGCACAGATACGCAGTATTTT.

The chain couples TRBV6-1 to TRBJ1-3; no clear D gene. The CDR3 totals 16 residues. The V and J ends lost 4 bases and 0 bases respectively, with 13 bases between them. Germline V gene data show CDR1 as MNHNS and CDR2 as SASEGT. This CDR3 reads CASSAPNRGSGNTIYF. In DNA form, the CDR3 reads TGTGCCAGCAGTGCTCCAAACCGGGGCTCTGGAAACACCATATATTTT.

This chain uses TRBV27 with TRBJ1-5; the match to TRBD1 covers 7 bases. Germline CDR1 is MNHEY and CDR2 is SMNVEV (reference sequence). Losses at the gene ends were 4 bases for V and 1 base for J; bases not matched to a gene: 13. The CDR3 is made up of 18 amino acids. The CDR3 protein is CASSSLSGGETSNQPQHF. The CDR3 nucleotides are TGTGCCAGCAGTTCCCTGTCAGGGGGTGAGACGAGCAATCAGCCCCAGCATTTT.

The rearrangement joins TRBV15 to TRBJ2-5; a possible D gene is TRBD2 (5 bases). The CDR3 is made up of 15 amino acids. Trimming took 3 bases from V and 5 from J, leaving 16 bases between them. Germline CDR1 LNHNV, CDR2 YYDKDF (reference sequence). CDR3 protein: CATSRNRQGGETQYF. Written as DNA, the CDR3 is TGTGCCACCAGCAGGAACCGACAAGGCGGGGAGACCCAGTACTTC.

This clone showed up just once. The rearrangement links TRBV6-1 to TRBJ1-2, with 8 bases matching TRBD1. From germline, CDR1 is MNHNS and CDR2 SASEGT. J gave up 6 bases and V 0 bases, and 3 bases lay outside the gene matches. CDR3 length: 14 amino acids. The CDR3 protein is CASSEALTGDGYTF. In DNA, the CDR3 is TGTGCCAGCAGTGAAGCATTGACAGGGGATGGCTACACCTTC.

The CDR3 region is CASSFRNTGELFF. The DNA for the CDR3 is TGTGCCAGCAGCTTCCGGAACACCGGGGAGCTGTTTTTT. V gene TRBV7-9 combines with J gene TRBJ2-2, with D unclear. The CDR3 covers 13 residues. CDR1 and CDR2 (germline): SEHNR, FQNEAQ (reference sequence). Trimming stripped 3 bases from V and 1 base from J, with 3 bases between.

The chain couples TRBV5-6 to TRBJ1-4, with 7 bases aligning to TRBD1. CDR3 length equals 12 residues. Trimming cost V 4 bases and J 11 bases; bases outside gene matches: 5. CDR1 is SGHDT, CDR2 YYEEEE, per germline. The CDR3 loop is CASSVRQGKLFF. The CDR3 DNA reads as TGTGCCAGCAGCGTTAGACAGGGTAAACTGTTTTTT.

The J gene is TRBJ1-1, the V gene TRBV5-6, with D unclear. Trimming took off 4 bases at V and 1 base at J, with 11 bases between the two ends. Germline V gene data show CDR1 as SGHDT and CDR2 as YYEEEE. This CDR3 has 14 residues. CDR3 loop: CASSLLDGNTEAFF. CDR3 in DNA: TGTGCCAGCAGCCTCCTCGACGGGAACACTGAAGCTTTCTTT.

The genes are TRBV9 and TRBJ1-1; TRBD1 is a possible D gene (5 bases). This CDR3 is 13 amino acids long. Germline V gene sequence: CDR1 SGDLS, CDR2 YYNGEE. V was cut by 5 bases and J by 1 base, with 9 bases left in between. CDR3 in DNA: TGTGCCAGCAGTGGGACTCCGAACACTGAAGCTTTCTTT. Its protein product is CASSGTPNTEAFF.

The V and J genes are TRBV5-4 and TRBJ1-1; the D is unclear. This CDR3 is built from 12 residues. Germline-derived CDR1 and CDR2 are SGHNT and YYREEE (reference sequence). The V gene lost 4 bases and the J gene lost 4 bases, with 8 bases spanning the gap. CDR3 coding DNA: TGTGCCAGCAGCCGATATAGCACTGAAGCTTTCTTT. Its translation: CASSRYSTEAFF.

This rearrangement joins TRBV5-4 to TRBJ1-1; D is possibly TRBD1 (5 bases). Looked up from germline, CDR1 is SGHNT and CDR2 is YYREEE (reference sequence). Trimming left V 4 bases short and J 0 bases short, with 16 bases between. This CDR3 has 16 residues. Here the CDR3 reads CASSRSTAIMNTEAFF. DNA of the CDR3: TGTGCCAGCAGCCGTTCGACAGCAATCATGAACACTGAAGCTTTCTTT.

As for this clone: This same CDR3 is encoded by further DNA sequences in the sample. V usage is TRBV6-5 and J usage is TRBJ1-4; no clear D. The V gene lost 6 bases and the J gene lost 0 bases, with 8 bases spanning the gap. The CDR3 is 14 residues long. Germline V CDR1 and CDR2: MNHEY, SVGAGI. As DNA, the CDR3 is TGTGCCAGCAGACGAGGATCAACTAATGAAAAACTGTTTTTT. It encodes CASRRGSTNEKLFF.

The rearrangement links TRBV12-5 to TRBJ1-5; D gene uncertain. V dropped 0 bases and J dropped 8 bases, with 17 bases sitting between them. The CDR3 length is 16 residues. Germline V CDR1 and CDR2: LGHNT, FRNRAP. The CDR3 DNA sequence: TGTGCTAGTGGTTTGGTACGGGGTCCCAGGCAAGAGCCCCAGCATTTT. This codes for CASGLVRGPRQEPQHF.

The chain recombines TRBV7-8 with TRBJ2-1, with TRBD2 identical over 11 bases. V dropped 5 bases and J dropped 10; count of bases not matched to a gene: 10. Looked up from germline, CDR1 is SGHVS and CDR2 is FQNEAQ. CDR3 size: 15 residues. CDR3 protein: CASSIRVAGGPEQFF. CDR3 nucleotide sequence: TGTGCCAGCAGCATACGAGTAGCGGGAGGGCCGGAGCAGTTCTTC.

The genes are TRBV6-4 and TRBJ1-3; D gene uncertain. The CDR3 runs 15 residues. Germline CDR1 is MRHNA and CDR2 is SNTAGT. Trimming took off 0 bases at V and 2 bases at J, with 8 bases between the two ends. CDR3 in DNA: TGTGCCAGCAGTGACTCGGCCAGAGCTGGAAACACCATATATTTT. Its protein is CASSDSARAGNTIYF.

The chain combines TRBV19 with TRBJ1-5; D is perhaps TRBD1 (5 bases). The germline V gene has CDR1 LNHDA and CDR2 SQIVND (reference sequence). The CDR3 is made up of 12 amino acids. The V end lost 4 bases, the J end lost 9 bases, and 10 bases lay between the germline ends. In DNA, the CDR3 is TGTGCCAGTAGTAACTTGAGGGGGCCCCAGCATTTT. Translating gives CASSNLRGPQHF.